Described below is a single T cell receptor (beta chain) sequence and its context. Its antigen is still unknown. This entry is derived from a study of blood T cells in healthy people across ages. A second about 7 to 12 cycle PCR used barcoded and J-beta primers. TCRdb processed the 5' RACE reads anew with MiXCR; each CDR3 protein has one entry. The data contain some 1.6 million distinct CDR3 sequences, 30% to 40% of them singletons. Study conclusions and caveats: With age, beta diversity per million T cells declined roughly linearly, significantly by about 37. Long-lived donors exceeded aged donors in naive CD4+ cells and diversity.

The source is a woman in her thirties in good health. Sequencing was carried out using blood.

Written as DNA, the CDR3 is TGTGCCAGCAGTTCCGCAGGGAGAGGCTATGGCTACACCTTC. Translation gives CASSSAGRGYGYTF. The V call is TRBV27, the J call TRBJ1-2; TRBD1 is a possible D gene (5 bases). V was pared by 4 bases and J by 4 bases, with 13 bases between. Looked up from germline, CDR1 is MNHEY and CDR2 is SMNVEV (reference sequence). This CDR3 is 14 amino acids long.